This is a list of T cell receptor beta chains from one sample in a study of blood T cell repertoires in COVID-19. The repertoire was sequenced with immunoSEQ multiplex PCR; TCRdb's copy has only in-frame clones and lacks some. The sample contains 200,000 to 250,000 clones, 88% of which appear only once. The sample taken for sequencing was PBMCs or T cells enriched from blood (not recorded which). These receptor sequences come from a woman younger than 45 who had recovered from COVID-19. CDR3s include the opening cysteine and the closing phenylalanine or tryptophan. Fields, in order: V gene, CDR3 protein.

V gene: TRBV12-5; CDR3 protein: CASGLVPDRDYGYTF
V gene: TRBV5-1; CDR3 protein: CASTPVIGDEQYF
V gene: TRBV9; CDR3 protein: CASSVEGQGGGYTF
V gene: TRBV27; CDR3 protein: CASSRTALYSNQPQHF
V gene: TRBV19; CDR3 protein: CASSTGTGTNYGYTF
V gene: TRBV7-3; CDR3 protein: CASSSFDRVPYEQYF
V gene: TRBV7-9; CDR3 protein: CASSLVATGTEAFF
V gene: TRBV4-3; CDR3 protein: CASSQDRGPYEQYF
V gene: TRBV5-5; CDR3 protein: CASSLSSGRETQYF
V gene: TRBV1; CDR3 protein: CTSRKRGCSYEQYF
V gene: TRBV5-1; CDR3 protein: CASSLVRGGTDTQYF
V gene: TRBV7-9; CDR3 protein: CASSFGGNQPQHF
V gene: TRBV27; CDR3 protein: CASSHIILGQGYNEQFF
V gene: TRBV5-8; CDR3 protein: CASSRNRANYGYTF
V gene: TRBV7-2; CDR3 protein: CASSLGGIGEQYF
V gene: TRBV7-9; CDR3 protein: CASSLVRQYGYTF
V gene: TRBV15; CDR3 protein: CATSRHRDEQYF
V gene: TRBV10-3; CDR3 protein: CAISDINQPQHF
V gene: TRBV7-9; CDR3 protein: CASSSRLGDRGEQFF
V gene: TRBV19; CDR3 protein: CASSTGRGGTQYF
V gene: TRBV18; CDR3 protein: CASSLQGEREKLFF
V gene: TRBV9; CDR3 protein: CASSVGVAYEQYF
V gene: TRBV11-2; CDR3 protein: CASSRTGNTEAFF
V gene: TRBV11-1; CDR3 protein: CASSYQGVTTDTQYF
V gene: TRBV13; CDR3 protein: CASSPLQQPEAFF
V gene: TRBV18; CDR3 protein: CASSPFDTVGYTF
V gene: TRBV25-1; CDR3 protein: CASSPDRGNTIYF
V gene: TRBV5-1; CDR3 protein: CASSSMTGQGEQYF
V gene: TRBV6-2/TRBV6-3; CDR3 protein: CASSTNRGRVYGYTF
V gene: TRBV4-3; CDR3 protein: CASSQGQDQPQHF
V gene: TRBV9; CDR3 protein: CASSARTGAPYGYTF
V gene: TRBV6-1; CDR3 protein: CASSDRVPDTQYF
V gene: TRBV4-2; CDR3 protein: CASSQERGSSYNEQFF
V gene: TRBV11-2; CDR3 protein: CASSSGRGRETQYF
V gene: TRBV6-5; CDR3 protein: CASSPTWGANEQYF
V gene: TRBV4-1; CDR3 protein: CASSHHKNIQYF
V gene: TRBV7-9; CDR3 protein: CASSAGRIGYQPQHF
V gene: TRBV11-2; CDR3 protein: CASSSGQGLYQHF
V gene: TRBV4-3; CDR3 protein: CASSQDNRHNYGYTF
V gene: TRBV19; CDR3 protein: CASSSPGQGASGEAQYF
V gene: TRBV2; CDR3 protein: CASSRLAGGQETQYF